Below are 27 T cell receptor beta chains sequenced from a single sample in a study of CXCR3-negative and CXCR3-positive naive CD8 T cells. In preparing the TRB cDNA libraries, 5' RACE with UMI labels was used. Using the 5' RACE reads, TCRdb records one entry per CDR3 protein without DNA. The sample includes approximately 9,100 distinct CDR3 sequences. The sample comprised naive CXCR3- CD8+ T cells from blood. Subset meaning: CD45RO-CCR7+CD27+CD95- naive CD8+ T cells lacking CXCR3 (TNR3-). All receptors derive from a human donor in good health. Some clones in this sample may be carry-over from other donors' samples.

This clonotype is deemed medium-sized by its frequency. This chain joins TRBV29-1 and TRBJ2-3; the D call from TCRdb, TRBD2, cannot be confirmed without DNA. CDR1 is SQVTM, CDR2 ANQGSEA, per germline. The length of the CDR3 is 16 residues. The CDR3 is CSVEGTSGLARDTQYF.

This clonotype registers medium-sized by frequency. The chain carries TRBV29-1 and TRBJ2-3; the D gene TCRdb calls, TRBD2, cannot be checked with no DNA. From germline, CDR1 is SQVTM and CDR2 ANQGSEA. This CDR3 is 16 amino acids long. This CDR3 is CSVEGWGLAGTDTQYF.

The chain couples TRBV7-2 to TRBJ2-3; the TCRdb call, TRBD1, lacks DNA for checking. Germline lookup yields CDR1 SGHTA and CDR2 FQGNSA. The CDR3 length is 13 residues. CDR3 amino acids: CASSPTGTDTQYF.

This clonotype ranks as medium-sized (0.01 to 0.1%) in terms of frequency. The chain links TRBV29-1 to TRBJ1-1. From germline, CDR1 is SQVTM and CDR2 ANQGSEA. This CDR3 comprises 12 residues. The CDR3 loop is CSVYWGTGEAFF.

This sequence joins TRBV29-1 and TRBJ2-2. Germline V gives CDR1 SQVTM, CDR2 ANQGSEA. This CDR3 is built from 13 residues. The CDR3: CSVVFSNTGELFF.

The genes are TRBV7-9 and TRBJ2-1; no DNA is available, so the TRBD2 call from TCRdb remains unchecked. CDR1 SEHNR and CDR2 FQNEAQ come from the germline V gene (reference sequence). The CDR3 is 15 amino acids. This chain's CDR3 is CASSSEREGVNEQFF.

This chain's CDR3 is CASSEGTSGFYEQYF. J is TRBJ2-7 and V is TRBV7-6; TCRdb's D call, TRBD2, is unchecked because there is no DNA. The length of the CDR3 is 15 residues. Looked up from germline, CDR1 is SGHVS and CDR2 is FNYEAQ.

By frequency, this clonotype is medium-sized (0.01 to 0.1%). The chain has TRBV29-1 and TRBJ1-1; lacking DNA, the TRBD1 call made by TCRdb goes unchecked. The CDR3 length is 17 residues. Germline-derived CDR1 and CDR2 are SQVTM and ANQGSEA. This CDR3 reads CSATPLGPGHANTEAFF.

This chain connects TRBV5-1 to TRBJ2-7. Germline V gene lookup returns CDR1 SGHRS and CDR2 YFSETQ. The CDR3 has 14 residues. This CDR3 reads CASRIKVSSYEQYF.

The chain links TRBV6-6 to TRBJ2-3; TCRdb selects TRBD1, and the lack of DNA leaves this call unchecked. From germline, CDR1 is MNHNY and CDR2 SVGAGI (reference sequence). The CDR3 is made up of 19 amino acids. CDR3 sequence reads: CASSLWSGEGQEDTDTQYF.

Frequency places this clonotype as medium-sized. The rearrangement uses TRBV29-1 and TRBJ1-5. The CDR3 has 11 residues. Germline V CDR1 and CDR2: SQVTM, ANQGSEA. The chain's CDR3 is CSVGENQPQHF. Variable domain in full (rest from reference TRBV29-1 and TRBJ1-5): SAVISQKPSRDICQRGTSLTIQCQVDSQVTMMFWYRQQPGQSLTLIATANQGSEATYESGFVIDKFPISRPNLTFSTLTVSNMSPEDSSIYLCSVGENQPQHFGDGTRLSIL.

In terms of frequency, this clonotype is medium-sized (0.01 to 0.1%). The chain employs TRBV6-5 and TRBJ2-5. The CDR3 runs 14 residues. Germline CDR1 and CDR2: MNHEY and SVGAGI. CDR3 sequence: CASSTGPFQETQYF.

This CDR3 reads CASSEGTGQQISGYTF. The chain uses TRBV19 and TRBJ1-2; the D call from TCRdb, TRBD1, cannot be confirmed without DNA. The CDR3 has 16 residues. Germline CDR1 reads LNHDA; CDR2 reads SQIVND (reference sequence).

Judged by frequency, this clonotype is medium-sized. The chain carries TRBV3-1 and TRBJ1-2; the TRBD1 assignment by TCRdb is unverifiable without DNA. Per germline, CDR1 LGHDT and CDR2 YNNKEL (reference sequence). The CDR3 contains 15 residues. The CDR3 sequence: CASSQDPGGDYGYTF.

This clonotype is called medium-sized based on its frequency. The rearrangement uses TRBV3-1 and TRBJ2-5; TCRdb gives TRBD1 as the D gene, but with no DNA this cannot be confirmed. Germline CDR1 reads LGHDT; CDR2 reads YNNKEL (reference sequence). The CDR3 totals 14 residues. The CDR3 reads CASSWDSKQETQYF.

V is TRBV20-1 and J is TRBJ2-7. Germline V gene lookup returns CDR1 DFQATT and CDR2 SNEGSKA (reference sequence). The CDR3 loop spans 13 amino acids. The CDR3: CSATDRGPYEQYF.

The chain has TRBV2 and TRBJ1-2; the TCRdb call, TRBD1, lacks DNA for checking. Germline V lookup: CDR1 SNHLY, CDR2 FYNNEI. The CDR3 totals 16 residues. The CDR3 spells CASSDKGPFPQDGYTF.

V gene TRBV7-2 combines with J gene TRBJ2-1; with no DNA, the TCRdb D assignment of TRBD2 cannot be verified. The CDR3 spans 15 residues. Germline V gives CDR1 SGHTA, CDR2 FQGNSA. The CDR3 loop reads CASSPQRGEYNEQFF. Complete variable domain (other parts from reference TRBV7-2 and TRBJ2-1): GAGVSQSPSNKVTEKGKDVELRCDPISGHTALYWYRQSLGQGLEFLIYFQGNSAPDKSGLPSDRFSAERTGGSVSTLTIQRTQQEDSAVYLCASSPQRGEYNEQFFGPGTRLTVL.

The chain recombines TRBV6-5 with TRBJ2-1; TCRdb indicates TRBD1, and absent DNA this call remains unverified. The CDR3 consists of 12 residues. Germline loops: CDR1 MNHEY, CDR2 SVGAGI. This CDR3 reads CASSSNRVPSFF.

This clonotype is medium-sized (0.01 to 0.1%) by frequency. This chain joins TRBV10-3 and TRBJ2-2; TCRdb calls TRBD2, which cannot be checked without DNA. Germline V gene data show CDR1 as ENHRY and CDR2 as SYGVKD. CDR3 length: 15 residues. The CDR3 loop is CAIGVEEENTGELFF.

This sequence joins TRBV29-1 and TRBJ2-7; the TCRdb call, TRBD2, lacks DNA for checking. Germline V lookup: CDR1 SQVTM, CDR2 ANQGSEA. The CDR3 runs 13 residues. This CDR3 reads CSVEGQGGYEQYF.

The chain employs TRBV6-6 and TRBJ2-5; the D call of TRBD1 rests on TCRdb alone, since no DNA is present to check it. CDR3 length equals 18 residues. Per germline, CDR1 MNHNY and CDR2 SVGAGI (reference sequence). The CDR3 protein is CASSSRIESTGGQETQYF.

The chain uses TRBV4-3 and TRBJ1-1. Germline-derived CDR1 and CDR2 are LGHNA and YSLEER. There are 15 residues in the CDR3. The CDR3 loop reads CASSQDRSTNTEAFF.

This clonotype counts as medium-sized (0.01 to 0.1%) by frequency. The chain joins TRBV7-9 to TRBJ1-3. Germline V gene data show CDR1 as SEHNR and CDR2 as FQNEAQ (reference sequence). The CDR3 length is 13 residues. The CDR3 region is CASSWVSGNTIYF.

The rearrangement joins TRBV19 to TRBJ2-4. The germline V gene encodes CDR1 LNHDA and CDR2 SQIVND (reference sequence). The CDR3 has 12 amino acids. The chain's CDR3 is CASGKVGDIQYF. Filled out from reference TRBV19 and TRBJ2-4, the complete variable domain reads DGGITQSPKYLFRKEGQNVTLSCEQNLNHDAMYWYRQDPGQGLRLIYYSQIVNDFQKGDIAEGYSVSREKKESFPLTVTSAQKNPTAFYLCASGKVGDIQYFGAGTRLSVL.

This chain connects TRBV20-1 to TRBJ2-7; TCRdb outputs TRBD1, but without DNA this stays unchecked. Germline lookup yields CDR1 DFQATT and CDR2 SNEGSKA (reference sequence). This CDR3 region has 15 residues. This chain's CDR3 is CSARNRDRGSYEQYF.

The chain employs TRBV28 and TRBJ2-2; the TCRdb D gene call, TRBD1, has no DNA to confirm it. Germline lookup yields CDR1 MDHEN and CDR2 SYDVKM. The CDR3 extends over 14 amino acids. The CDR3 spells CASSRDRGTGELFF.